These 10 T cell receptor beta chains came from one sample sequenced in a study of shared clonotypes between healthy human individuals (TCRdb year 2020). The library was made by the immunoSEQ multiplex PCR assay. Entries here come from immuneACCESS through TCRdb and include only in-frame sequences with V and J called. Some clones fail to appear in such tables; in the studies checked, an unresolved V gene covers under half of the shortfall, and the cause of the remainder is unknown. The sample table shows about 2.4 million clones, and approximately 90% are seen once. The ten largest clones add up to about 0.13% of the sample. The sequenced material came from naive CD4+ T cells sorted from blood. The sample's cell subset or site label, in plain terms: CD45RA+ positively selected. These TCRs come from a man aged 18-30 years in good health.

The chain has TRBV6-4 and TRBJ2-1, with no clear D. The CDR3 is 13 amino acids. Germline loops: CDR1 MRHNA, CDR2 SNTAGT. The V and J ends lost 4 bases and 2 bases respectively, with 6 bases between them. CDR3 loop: CASSGGPYNEQFF. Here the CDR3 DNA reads TGTGCCAGCAGTGGCGGACCCTACAATGAGCAGTTCTTC.

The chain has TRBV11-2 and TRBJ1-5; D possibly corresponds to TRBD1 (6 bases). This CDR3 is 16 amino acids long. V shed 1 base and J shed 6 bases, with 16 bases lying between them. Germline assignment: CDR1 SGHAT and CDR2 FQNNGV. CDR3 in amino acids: CASSLGGRGMGQPQHF. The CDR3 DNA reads TGTGCCAGCAGCTTAGGCGGCAGGGGAATGGGTCAGCCCCAGCATTTT.

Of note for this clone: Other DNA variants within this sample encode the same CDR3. The CDR3 here is CASSLEGGPYEQYF. Written as DNA, the CDR3 is TGCGCCAGCAGCTTGGAGGGAGGGCCTTACGAGCAGTACTTC. The gene calls are TRBV5-1 and TRBJ2-7; 7 positions agree with TRBD2. Trimming removed 0 bases from V and 4 bases from J; junction bases left unmatched: 4. The germline V gene has CDR1 SGHRS and CDR2 YFSETQ. The CDR3 extends over 14 amino acids.

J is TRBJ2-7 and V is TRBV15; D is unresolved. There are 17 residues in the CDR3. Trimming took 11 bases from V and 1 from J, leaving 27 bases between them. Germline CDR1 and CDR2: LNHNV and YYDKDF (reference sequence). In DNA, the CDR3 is TGTGCCCCCCGCCGGTTTGGATCCCTTCTAGGATCCTACGAGCAGTACTTC. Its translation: CAPRRFGSLLGSYEQYF.

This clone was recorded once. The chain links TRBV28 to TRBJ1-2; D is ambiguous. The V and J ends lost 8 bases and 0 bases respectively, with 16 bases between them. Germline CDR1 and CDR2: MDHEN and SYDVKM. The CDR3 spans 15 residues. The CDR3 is CASGLNINANYGYTF. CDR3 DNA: TGTGCCAGCGGATTAAACATAAACGCTAACTATGGCTACACCTTC.

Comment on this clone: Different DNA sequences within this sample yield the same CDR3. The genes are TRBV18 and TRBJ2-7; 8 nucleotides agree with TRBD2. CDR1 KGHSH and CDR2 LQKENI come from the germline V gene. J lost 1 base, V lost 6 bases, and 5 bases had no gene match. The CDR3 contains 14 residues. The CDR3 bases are TGTGCCAGCTCCCCGGGGGGGCGGTCCTACGAGCAGTACTTC. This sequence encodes CASSPGGRSYEQYF.

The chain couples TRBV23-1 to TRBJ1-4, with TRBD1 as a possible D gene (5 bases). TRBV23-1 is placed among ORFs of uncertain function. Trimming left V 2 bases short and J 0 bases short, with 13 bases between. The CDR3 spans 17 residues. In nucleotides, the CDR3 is TGCGCCAGCAGTCAAACAGGATTATGCTCAACTAATGAAAAACTGTTTTTT. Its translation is CASSQTGLCSTNEKLFF.

CDR3 sequence reads: CASSIHRGTEAFF. The CDR3 nucleotides read TGCGCCAGCAGCATACATCGAGGCACTGAAGCTTTCTTT. This rearrangement joins TRBV10-1 to TRBJ1-1, with D unresolved. The CDR3 consists of 13 residues. CDR1 WNHNN and CDR2 SYGVQD come from the germline V gene (reference sequence). The V end was cut by 6 bases, the J end by 4 bases, with 12 bases between.

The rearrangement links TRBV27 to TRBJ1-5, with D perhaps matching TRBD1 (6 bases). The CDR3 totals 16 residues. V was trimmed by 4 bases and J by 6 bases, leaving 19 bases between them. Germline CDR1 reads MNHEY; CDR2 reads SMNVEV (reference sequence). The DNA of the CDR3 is TGTGCCAGCAGTTCTAATGCGGGGGGCAGATCTCAGCCCCAGCATTTT. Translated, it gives CASSSNAGGRSQPQHF.

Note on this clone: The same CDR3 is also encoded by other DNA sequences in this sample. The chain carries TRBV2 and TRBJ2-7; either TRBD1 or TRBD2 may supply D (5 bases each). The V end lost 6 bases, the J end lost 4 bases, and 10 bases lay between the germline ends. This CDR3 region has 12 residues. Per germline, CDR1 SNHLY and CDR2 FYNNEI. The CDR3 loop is CASRGEGYEQYF. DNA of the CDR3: TGTGCCAGCAGAGGTGAGGGGTACGAGCAGTACTTC.